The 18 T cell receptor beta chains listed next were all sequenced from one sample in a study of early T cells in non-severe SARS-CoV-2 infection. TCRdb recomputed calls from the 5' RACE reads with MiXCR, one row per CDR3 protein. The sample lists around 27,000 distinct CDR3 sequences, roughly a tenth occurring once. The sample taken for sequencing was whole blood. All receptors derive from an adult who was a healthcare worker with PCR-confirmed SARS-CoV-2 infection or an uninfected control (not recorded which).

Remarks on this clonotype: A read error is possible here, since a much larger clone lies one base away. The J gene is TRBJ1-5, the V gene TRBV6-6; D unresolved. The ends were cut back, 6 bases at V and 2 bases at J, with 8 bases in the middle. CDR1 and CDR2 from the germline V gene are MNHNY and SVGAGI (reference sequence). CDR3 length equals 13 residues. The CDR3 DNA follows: TGTGCCAGCAGCACAGATGGCAATCAGCCCCAGCATTTT. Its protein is CASSTDGNQPQHF.

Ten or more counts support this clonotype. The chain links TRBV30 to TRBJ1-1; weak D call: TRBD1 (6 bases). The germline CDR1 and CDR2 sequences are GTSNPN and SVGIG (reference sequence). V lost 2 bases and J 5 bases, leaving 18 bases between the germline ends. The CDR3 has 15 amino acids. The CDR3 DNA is TGTGCCTGGAGTTGGGGGCCACAGGGTAGGACTGAAGCTTTCTTT. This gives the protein CAWSWGPQGRTEAFF.

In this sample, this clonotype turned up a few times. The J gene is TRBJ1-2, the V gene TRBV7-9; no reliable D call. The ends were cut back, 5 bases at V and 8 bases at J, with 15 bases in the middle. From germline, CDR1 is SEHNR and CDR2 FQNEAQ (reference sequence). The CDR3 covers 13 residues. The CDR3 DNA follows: TGTGCCAGCAGCGCCAGATCGGGCGGGGGCTACACCTTC. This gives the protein CASSARSGGGYTF.

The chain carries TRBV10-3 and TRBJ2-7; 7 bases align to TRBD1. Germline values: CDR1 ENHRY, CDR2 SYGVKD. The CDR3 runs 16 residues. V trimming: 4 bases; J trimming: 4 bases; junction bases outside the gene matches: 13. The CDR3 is CAISGWGTEGGYEQYF. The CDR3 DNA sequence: TGTGCCATCAGTGGCTGGGGGACAGAAGGGGGTTACGAGCAGTACTTC.

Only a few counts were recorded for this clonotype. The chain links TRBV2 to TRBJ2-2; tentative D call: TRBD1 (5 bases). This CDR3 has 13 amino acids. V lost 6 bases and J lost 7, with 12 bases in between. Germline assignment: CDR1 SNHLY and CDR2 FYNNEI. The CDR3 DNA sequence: TGTGCCAGCAGGCAGGGAAGGGGCGGGGAGCTGTTTTTT. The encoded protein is CASRQGRGGELFF.

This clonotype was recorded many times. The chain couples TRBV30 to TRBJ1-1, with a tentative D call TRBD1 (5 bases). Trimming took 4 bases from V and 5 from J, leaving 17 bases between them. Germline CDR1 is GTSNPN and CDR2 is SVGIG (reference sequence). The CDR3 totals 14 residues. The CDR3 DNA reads TGTGCCTGGATGGACATCGGGGTGGGGACTGAAGCTTTCTTT. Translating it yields CAWMDIGVGTEAFF. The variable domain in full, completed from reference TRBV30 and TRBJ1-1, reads SQTIHQWPATLVQPVGSPLSLECTVEGTSNPNLYWYRQAAGRGLQLLFYSVGIGQISSEVPQNLSASRPQDRQFILSSKKLLLSDSGFYLCAWMDIGVGTEAFFGQGTRLTVV.

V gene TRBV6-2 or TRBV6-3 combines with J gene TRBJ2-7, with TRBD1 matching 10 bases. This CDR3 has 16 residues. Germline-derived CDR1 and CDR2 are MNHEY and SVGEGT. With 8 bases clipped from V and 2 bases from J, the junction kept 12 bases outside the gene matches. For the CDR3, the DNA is TGTGCCAGCGGGGAATCCGGACAGGGGGACACCTACGAGCAGTACTTC. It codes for CASGESGQGDTYEQYF.

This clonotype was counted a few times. The chain's CDR3 is CASSERTGGSPYGYTF. Written as DNA, the CDR3 is TGTGCCAGCAGTGAACGCACAGGGGGTTCCCCCTATGGCTACACCTTC. The chain joins TRBV6-1 to TRBJ1-2; 8 bases are a match to TRBD1. V dropped 2 bases and J dropped 4; count of bases not matched to a gene: 9. The CDR3 spans 16 residues. The germline V gene encodes CDR1 MNHNS and CDR2 SASEGT.

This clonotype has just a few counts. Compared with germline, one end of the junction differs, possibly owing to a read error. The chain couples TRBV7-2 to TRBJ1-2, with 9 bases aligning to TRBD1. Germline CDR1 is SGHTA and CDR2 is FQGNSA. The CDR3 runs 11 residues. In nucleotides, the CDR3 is TGTGCCAGCAGCTTTTCAGGACAGGGGAGCTTC. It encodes CASSFSGQGSF.

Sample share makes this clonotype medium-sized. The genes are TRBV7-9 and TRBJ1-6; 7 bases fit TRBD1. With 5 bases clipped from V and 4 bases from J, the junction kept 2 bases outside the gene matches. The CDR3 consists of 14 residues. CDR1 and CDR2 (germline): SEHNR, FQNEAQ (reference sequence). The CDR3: CASSQGQYNSPLHF. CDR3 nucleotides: TGTGCCAGCAGCCAGGGACAGTATAATTCACCCCTCCACTTT.

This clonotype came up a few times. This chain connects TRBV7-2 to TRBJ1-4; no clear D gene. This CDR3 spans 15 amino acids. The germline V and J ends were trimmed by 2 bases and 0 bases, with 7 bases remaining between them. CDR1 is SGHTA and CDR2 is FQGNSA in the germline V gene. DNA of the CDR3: TGTGCCAGCAGCTTAACGCTTGCAACTAATGAAAAACTGTTTTTT. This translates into CASSLTLATNEKLFF.

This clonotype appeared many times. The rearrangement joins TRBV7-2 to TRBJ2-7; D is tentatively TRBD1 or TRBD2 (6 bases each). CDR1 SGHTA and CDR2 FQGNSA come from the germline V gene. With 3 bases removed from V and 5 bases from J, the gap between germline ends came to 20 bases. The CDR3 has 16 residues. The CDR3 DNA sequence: TGTGCCAGCAGCTTTCTCCGGGGGCCGGCTTTACACGAGCAGTACTTC. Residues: CASSFLRGPALHEQYF.

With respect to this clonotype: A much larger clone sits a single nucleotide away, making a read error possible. The CDR3: CASRISGQGHPSPSYEQYF. The CDR3, as DNA: TGTGCCAGTCGTATATCCGGACAGGGGCATCCCAGTCCCTCCTACGAGCAGTACTTC. This rearrangement joins TRBV19 to TRBJ2-7, with TRBD1 identical over 9 bases. Per the germline V gene, CDR1 is LNHDA and CDR2 is SQIVND (reference sequence). This CDR3 contains 19 residues.

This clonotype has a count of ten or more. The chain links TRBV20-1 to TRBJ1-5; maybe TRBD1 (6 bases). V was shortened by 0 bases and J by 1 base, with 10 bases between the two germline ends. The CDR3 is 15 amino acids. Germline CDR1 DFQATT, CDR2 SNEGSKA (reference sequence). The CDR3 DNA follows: TGCAGTGCTAGAGATCGCAGGGGAAGCAATCAGCCCCAGCATTTT. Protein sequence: CSARDRRGSNQPQHF.

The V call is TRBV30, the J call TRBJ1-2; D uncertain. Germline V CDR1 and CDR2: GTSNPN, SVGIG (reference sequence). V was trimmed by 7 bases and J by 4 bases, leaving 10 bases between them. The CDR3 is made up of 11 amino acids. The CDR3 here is CAFLRTYGYTF. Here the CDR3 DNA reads TGTGCCTTTTTACGGACCTATGGCTACACCTTC.

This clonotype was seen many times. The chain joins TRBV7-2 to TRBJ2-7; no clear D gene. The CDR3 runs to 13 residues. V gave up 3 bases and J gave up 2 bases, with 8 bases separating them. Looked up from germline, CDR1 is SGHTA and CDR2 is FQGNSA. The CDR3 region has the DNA TGTGCCAGCAGCTTGGCGGCCACCTACGAGCAGTACTTC. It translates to CASSLAATYEQYF. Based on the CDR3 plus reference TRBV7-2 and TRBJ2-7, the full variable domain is GAGVSQSPSNKVTEKGKDVELRCDPISGHTALYWYRQSLGQGLEFLIYFQGNSAPDKSGLPSDRFSAERTGGSVSTLTIQRTQQEDSAVYLCASSLAATYEQYFGPGTRLTVT.

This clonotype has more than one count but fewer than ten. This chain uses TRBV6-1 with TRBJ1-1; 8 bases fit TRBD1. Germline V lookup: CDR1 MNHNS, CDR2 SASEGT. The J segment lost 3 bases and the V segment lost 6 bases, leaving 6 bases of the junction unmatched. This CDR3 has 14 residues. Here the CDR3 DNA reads TGTGCCAGCAGCCAGGACAGGGCGGACACTGAAGCTTTCTTT. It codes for CASSQDRADTEAFF.

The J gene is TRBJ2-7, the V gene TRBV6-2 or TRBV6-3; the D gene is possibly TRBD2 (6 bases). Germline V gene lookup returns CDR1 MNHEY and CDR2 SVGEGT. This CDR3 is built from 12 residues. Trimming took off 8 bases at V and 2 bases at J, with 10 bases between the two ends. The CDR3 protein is CASRGWAYEQYF. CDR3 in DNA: TGTGCCAGCCGGGGGTGGGCCTACGAGCAGTACTTC.